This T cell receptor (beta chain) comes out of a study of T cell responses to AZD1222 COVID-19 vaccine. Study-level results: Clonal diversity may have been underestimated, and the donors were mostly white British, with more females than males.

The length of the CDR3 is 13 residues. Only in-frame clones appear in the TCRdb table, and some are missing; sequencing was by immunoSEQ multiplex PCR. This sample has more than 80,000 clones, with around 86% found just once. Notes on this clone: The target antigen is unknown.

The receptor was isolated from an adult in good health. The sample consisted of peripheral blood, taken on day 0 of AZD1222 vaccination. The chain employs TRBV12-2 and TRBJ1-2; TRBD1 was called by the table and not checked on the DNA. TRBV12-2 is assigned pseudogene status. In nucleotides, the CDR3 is TGTGCAAGTCGCCGAATAGGGGGTAAGGGCTACACCTTC. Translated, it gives CASRRIGGKGYTF.